One and the same sample provided the 5 T cell receptor beta chains below, sequenced in a study of blood T cell repertoires in COVID-19. Measured with immunoSEQ multiplex PCR; TCRdb has only the in-frame clones, and not every one. This sample yields about 210,000 clones, of which about 82% are seen a single time; approximately 2.4% belongs to the top ten. Sequenced input: peripheral blood. These receptor sequences come from an older woman with COVID-19, enrolled during active disease.

Notes on this clone: Distinct nucleotide sequences in the sample also encode this CDR3. The chain couples TRBV6-5 to TRBJ1-2; 7 bases agree with TRBD1. Germline V gives CDR1 MNHEY, CDR2 SVGAGI. The CDR3 extends over 13 amino acids. With 6 bases clipped from V and 4 bases from J, the junction kept 5 bases outside the gene matches. The CDR3 DNA follows: TGTGCCAGCAGGCCGACAGGGCCCTATGGCTACACCTTC. It codes for CASRPTGPYGYTF.

This clone was seen just once. The J gene is TRBJ1-2, the V gene TRBV6-2 or TRBV6-3; D possibly corresponds to TRBD1 (6 bases). Germline loops: CDR1 MNHEY, CDR2 SVGEGT. There are 14 residues in the CDR3. Trimming pared 4 bases from V and 4 bases from J, leaving 13 bases between. CDR3 region: CASSFATGSYGYTF. DNA for the CDR3: TGTGCCAGCAGTTTCGCGACAGGCTCCTATGGCTACACCTTC.

The chain recombines TRBV6-5 with TRBJ2-3, with 8 bases that match TRBD2. The ends lost 3 bases at V and 2 bases at J; junction bases unmatched: 7. CDR1 and CDR2 from the germline V gene are MNHEY and SVGAGI. The CDR3 has 16 residues. CDR3 coding DNA: TGTGCCAGCAGTTATCAAATAGCGGGAATCACAGATACGCAGTATTTT. Translated, it gives CASSYQIAGITDTQYF.

J is TRBJ1-4 and V is TRBV4-3, with TRBD1 matching 9 bases. Per germline, CDR1 LGHNA and CDR2 YSLEER. The CDR3 covers 16 residues. With V trimmed by 0 bases and J by 7 bases, 6 bases remained unmatched. This chain's CDR3 is CASSQDLGTGSEKLFF. CDR3 coding DNA: TGCGCCAGCAGCCAAGATTTAGGGACAGGGAGTGAAAAACTGTTTTTT.

This clone was found a few times. This chain connects TRBV5-4 to TRBJ2-1; TRBD2 agrees at 11 bases. The CDR3 runs 15 residues. Losses at the gene ends were 0 bases for V and 6 bases for J; bases not matched to a gene: 2. Germline loops: CDR1 SGHNT, CDR2 YYREEE (reference sequence). Written as DNA, the CDR3 is TGTGCCAGCAGCTTGGGACTAGCGGGGCGCAATGAGCAGTTCTTC. It specifies CASSLGLAGRNEQFF.